The 8 T cell receptor beta chains below all came from one sample that was sequenced in a study of blood T cell repertoires in COVID-19. Measured with immunoSEQ multiplex PCR; TCRdb has only the in-frame clones, and not every one. The sample includes some 270,000 clones, around 83% of them seen just once. Source material: peripheral blood. The source is a woman between 40 and 50 years old who had recovered from COVID-19.

The V call is TRBV7-9, the J call TRBJ2-2, with TRBD2 matching 8 bases. Germline CDR1 is SEHNR and CDR2 is FQNEAQ (reference sequence). The CDR3 is 15 amino acids. With 5 bases clipped from V and 2 bases from J, the junction kept 4 bases outside the gene matches. The CDR3 nucleotides read TGTGCCAGCAGCCGGGGGGGCCTCAACACCGGGGAGCTGTTTTTT. It translates to CASSRGGLNTGELFF. Supplemented by reference TRBV7-9 and TRBJ2-2, the full variable domain reads DTGVSQNPRHKITKRGQNVTFRCDPISEHNRLYWYRQTLGQGPEFLTYFQNEAQLEKSRLLSDRFSAERPKGSFSTLEIQRTEQGDSAMYLCASSRGGLNTGELFFGEGSRLTVL.

The rearrangement uses TRBV14 and TRBJ2-1; D is possibly TRBD1 (6 bases). The CDR3 sequence is 17 residues long. V was pared by 2 bases and J by 3 bases, with 17 bases between. Germline lookup yields CDR1 SGHDN and CDR2 FVKESK. This chain's CDR3 is CASSQLSTGSDYNEQFF. DNA for the CDR3: TGTGCCAGCAGCCAACTGTCAACAGGGAGTGACTACAATGAGCAGTTCTTC.

The rearrangement uses TRBV28 and TRBJ1-4; 8 bases agree with TRBD1. This CDR3 comprises 15 residues. The junction had 7 bases not matched to a gene; V was cut back by 6 bases and J by 4 bases. Germline V gene data show CDR1 as MDHEN and CDR2 as SYDVKM. The DNA for the CDR3 is TGTGCCAGCAGCCTGACAGGGGCCAATAATGAAAAACTGTTTTTT. It codes for CASSLTGANNEKLFF.

This clone is a singleton in its sample. The gene calls are TRBV7-6 and TRBJ2-7; perhaps TRBD1 as D (5 bases). V lost 4 bases to trimming and J lost 5 bases, with 21 bases between them. The CDR3 length is 16 residues. Germline V lookup: CDR1 SGHVS, CDR2 FNYEAQ. The CDR3 DNA follows: TGTGCCAGCAGCTCCCCCCTGGGGCCCCATAGCAACGAGCAGTACTTC. This encodes CASSSPLGPHSNEQYF. The variable domain in full, with the rest retrieved from reference TRBV7-6 and TRBJ2-7, is GAGVSQSPRYKVTKRGQDVALRCDPISGHVSLYWYRQALGQGPEFLTYFNYEAQQDKSGLPNDRFSAERPEGSISTLTIQRTEQRDSAMYRCASSSPLGPHSNEQYFGPGTRLTVT.

This clone is a singleton in its sample. The genes are TRBV2 and TRBJ2-7, with 7 bases fitting TRBD2. The CDR3 loop spans 14 amino acids. The germline V gene has CDR1 SNHLY and CDR2 FYNNEI. After removal of 6 bases from V and 4 bases from J, the junction contained 9 bases not matched to a gene. CDR3 coding DNA: TGTGCCAGCAGGGAAATGGGGGGGGTTTACGAGCAGTACTTC. This sequence encodes CASREMGGVYEQYF.

The chain carries TRBV4-1 and TRBJ2-6, with TRBD1 matching over 8 bases. Trimming cost V 4 bases and J 0 bases; bases outside gene matches: 5. Per the germline V gene, CDR1 is MGHRA and CDR2 is YSYEKL. The CDR3 has 17 amino acids. The CDR3 DNA is TGCGCCAGCAGCCCGGGACAGGTGACCTCTGGGGCCAACGTCCTGACTTTC. It codes for CASSPGQVTSGANVLTF.

The chain combines TRBV27 with TRBJ1-5; the D gene is possibly TRBD1 (6 bases). The CDR3 spans 15 residues. The V and J ends lost 6 bases and 0 bases respectively, with 12 bases between them. Germline CDR1 is MNHEY and CDR2 is SMNVEV (reference sequence). CDR3 loop: CASRGTPFSNQPQHF. CDR3 sequence (DNA): TGTGCCAGCAGAGGGACACCTTTTAGCAATCAGCCCCAGCATTTT.

V gene TRBV7-9 combines with J gene TRBJ2-5, with 13 bases identical to TRBD2. Germline assignment: CDR1 SEHNR and CDR2 FQNEAQ (reference sequence). The CDR3 is made up of 18 amino acids. After removal of 5 bases from V and 2 bases from J, the junction contained 11 bases not matched to a gene. The CDR3 loop reads CASSLTPGLAGLQETQYF. The CDR3 DNA reads TGTGCCAGCAGCCTAACTCCGGGACTAGCGGGGCTACAAGAGACCCAGTACTTC.